This entry concerns a single TCR beta chain. Trimming shortened V by 0 bases and J by 7 bases, and 9 bases separated the two germline ends. The CDR3 is 12 residues long. Germline V gene data show CDR1 as GTSNPN and CDR2 as SVGIG (reference sequence). In the original processing: Nucleated cell counts were estimated from reference gene primer amplification. The protocol was immunoSEQ multiplex PCR, while the TCRdb copy is restricted to in-frame clones and leaves out a portion. D and trimming were read from the DNA, whereas the V and J calls and clone size are those reported in that table. The profile shows around 270,000 clones, about 89% of them singletons. The sample comes from a study of blood T cell repertoires in COVID-19. Across the whole study: Italy, Spain and the United States were the sources of the convalescent and acute COVID-19 samples. Sources were T cells, B-cell-depleted T cells, or PBMCs; the material itself was cDNA or gDNA.

This rearrangement joins TRBV30 to TRBJ1-1; D is ambiguous. The receptor was isolated from a man between 35 and 55 years old with acute or convalescent COVID-19. The sample was peripheral blood. The CDR3 DNA follows: TGTGCCTGGAGTGTACGGAGCTTTGAAGCTTTCTTT. The encoded protein is CAWSVRSFEAFF.